Below, 23 T cell receptor beta chains from the same sample are listed, as sequenced in a study of blood T cell repertoires in COVID-19 (dated by TCRdb to 2020 to 2021). The method was the immunoSEQ multiplex PCR assay. TCRdb limited this immuneACCESS table to in-frame rearrangements with V and J called. A share of clones is missing; checked studies link under half to unresolved V genes, and the rest is unexplained. Counted in this sample were hundreds of thousands of clones; around 89% of them appeared once. Clones ranked in the top ten supply about 2.9% of the sample. Sequenced material: peripheral blood. The receptor source for this set is a woman younger than 45 with COVID-19, enrolled during active disease.

DNA for the CDR3: TGTGCCAGCAGCTTAGCGAATAGGGGAAGGGAGACCCAGTACTTC. As protein: CASSLANRGRETQYF. This chain links TRBV7-9 with TRBJ2-5; the D gene is possibly TRBD1 (5 bases). CDR3 length: 15 residues. Deletions cut 0 bases from V and 5 bases from J, with 13 bases between. Looked up from germline, CDR1 is SEHNR and CDR2 is FQNEAQ (reference sequence).

V is TRBV5-6 and J is TRBJ2-1; D is ambiguous. V was clipped by 2 bases and J by 0 bases, with 12 bases between them. This CDR3 has 16 amino acids. Germline V gene data show CDR1 as SGHDT and CDR2 as YYEEEE. CDR3 residues: CASSLTLGRSYNEQFF. The CDR3 DNA is TGTGCCAGCAGCTTAACGTTGGGCCGCTCCTACAATGAGCAGTTCTTC. Full variable domain (rest looked up from reference TRBV5-6 and TRBJ2-1): DAGVTQSPTHLIKTRGQQVTLRCSPKSGHDTVSWYQQALGQGPQFIFQYYEEEERQRGNFPDRFSGHQFPNYSSELNVNALLLGDSALYLCASSLTLGRSYNEQFFGPGTRLTVL.

V and J are TRBV13 and TRBJ2-4, with D uncertain. Trimming took off 2 bases at V and 0 bases at J, with 11 bases between the two ends. Germline V gene data show CDR1 as PRHDT and CDR2 as FYEKMQ (reference sequence). The CDR3 length is 16 residues. CDR3 DNA sequence: TGTGCCAGCAGCTTACTCTCTCTTGTAGCCAAAAACATTCAGTACTTC. It yields the protein CASSLLSLVAKNIQYF.

The genes are TRBV12-3 or TRBV12-4 and TRBJ2-1, with D maybe TRBD2 (6 bases). The CDR3 has 13 residues. V gave up 3 bases and J gave up 14 bases, with 17 bases separating them. The CDR3 DNA follows: TGTGCCAGCAGTTTCTTGGGGAGGCCCTCTGAGTTCTTC. The encoded protein is CASSFLGRPSEFF.

Concerning this clone itself: The sample contains more than one DNA sequence encoding this CDR3. The CDR3 sequence: CSARDSYEQYF. CDR3 DNA: TGCAGTGCGAGGGATTCCTACGAGCAGTACTTC. This chain links TRBV20-1 with TRBJ2-7, with D perhaps matching TRBD2 (5 bases). Germline V lookup: CDR1 DFQATT, CDR2 SNEGSKA (reference sequence). CDR3 size: 11 residues. Trimming removed 6 bases at V and 1 base at J, with 7 bases between.

The chain uses TRBV10-3 and TRBJ2-2; 14 bases agree with TRBD2. Trimming cost V 4 bases and J 5 bases; bases outside gene matches: 6. This CDR3 has 17 amino acids. Germline CDR1 and CDR2: ENHRY and SYGVKD. CDR3 residues: CAISAGTSGRGTGELFF. CDR3 bases: TGTGCCATCAGTGCGGGGACTAGCGGGAGAGGGACCGGGGAGCTGTTTTTT.

V gene TRBV4-3 combines with J gene TRBJ2-1; 7 positions match TRBD2. Per germline, CDR1 LGHNA and CDR2 YSLEER. The trim removed 6 bases at V and 2 bases at J, leaving 4 bases unmatched. The CDR3 runs 14 residues. The CDR3 DNA follows: TGCGCCAGCAGTGCCAGCGGGGCCTACAATGAGCAGTTCTTC. Its translation: CASSASGAYNEQFF.

The chain joins TRBV2 to TRBJ2-3, with a weak D call TRBD2 (6 bases). V was pared by 3 bases and J by 5 bases, with 6 bases between. The CDR3 contains 12 residues. The germline V gene has CDR1 SNHLY and CDR2 FYNNEI. In nucleotides, the CDR3 is TGTGCCAGCAGTGACGGGGGAGATACGCAGTATTTT. Its translation is CASSDGGDTQYF.

This chain joins TRBV13 and TRBJ2-1; 7 nucleotides agree with TRBD1. The CDR3 totals 15 residues. Per germline, CDR1 PRHDT and CDR2 FYEKMQ (reference sequence). Trimming at V came to 2 bases and at J to 4 bases, leaving 5 bases not matched to a gene. CDR3 sequence (DNA): TGTGCCAGCAGCTTACGGCCAGGGGGTTACAATGAGCAGTTCTTC. The encoded protein is CASSLRPGGYNEQFF.

The chain is built from TRBV6-1 and TRBJ1-6; D uncertain. The CDR3 is 18 residues long. Germline V gives CDR1 MNHNS, CDR2 SASEGT. Trimming pared 2 bases from V and 0 bases from J, leaving 14 bases between. The CDR3 nucleotides read TGTGCCAGCAGTGAACGGGGTCGTTCCAGCTCCTATAATTCACCCCTCCACTTT. This gives the protein CASSERGRSSSYNSPLHF.

This clone has only a few counts. The V call is TRBV27, the J call TRBJ2-7; weak D call: TRBD2 (5 bases). Germline-derived CDR1 and CDR2 are MNHEY and SMNVEV (reference sequence). The CDR3 covers 13 residues. V was trimmed by 3 bases and J by 4 bases, leaving 10 bases between them. The DNA of the CDR3 is TGTGCCAGCAGTTTTGGAGGAAGGTACGAGCAGTACTTC. This encodes CASSFGGRYEQYF.

In its sample, this clone was seen once. The CDR3 region is CASSLSGLTSYGYTF. For the CDR3, the DNA is TGTGCCAGCAGCCTAAGCGGACTAACGAGCTATGGCTACACCTTC. The rearrangement joins TRBV7-6 to TRBJ1-2, with D unclear. V was shortened by 5 bases and J by 4 bases, with 17 bases between the two germline ends. CDR1 and CDR2 from the germline V gene are SGHVS and FNYEAQ. This CDR3 is built from 15 residues.

The chain couples TRBV7-2 to TRBJ1-6, with D possibly TRBD1 on 6 matching bases. Trimming shortened V by 2 bases and J by 6 bases, and 14 bases separated the two germline ends. The CDR3 is 16 amino acids. In germline, CDR1 is SGHTA, CDR2 FQGNSA. As DNA, the CDR3 is TGTGCCAGCAGCTTAACCGGGGGGGCAAGTAATTCACCCCTCCACTTT. It translates to CASSLTGGASNSPLHF.

CDR3 DNA: TGCAGCGTGGGATCCAGCGGGAGTTCCCTTCCCGGGGAGCTGTTTTTT. It encodes CSVGSSGSSLPGELFF. This chain joins TRBV29-1 and TRBJ2-2, with 8 bases aligning to TRBD2. Trimming took 6 bases from V and 6 from J; bases not matched to a gene: 15. The V gene's germline CDR1 is SQVTM and CDR2 ANQGSEA. The CDR3 spans 16 residues.

V usage is TRBV19 and J usage is TRBJ2-1; 8 bases fit TRBD1. Germline-derived CDR1 and CDR2 are LNHDA and SQIVND (reference sequence). V lost 7 bases, J lost 7 bases, and 6 bases stayed unmatched. The length of the CDR3 is 13 residues. DNA for the CDR3: TGTGCCAGTAAAATCCAGGGGGCTAATGAGCAGTTCTTC. It is translated as CASKIQGANEQFF. The variable domain in full, with the rest retrieved from reference TRBV19 and TRBJ2-1, is DGGITQSPKYLFRKEGQNVTLSCEQNLNHDAMYWYRQDPGQGLRLIYYSQIVNDFQKGDIAEGYSVSREKKESFPLTVTSAQKNPTAFYLCASKIQGANEQFFGPGTRLTVL.

In DNA form, the CDR3 reads TGTGCCACCAGTGATTTGCAGGGACAGGGGTATGCAGATACGCAGTATTTT. This encodes CATSDLQGQGYADTQYF. The rearrangement joins TRBV24-1 to TRBJ2-3; 10 positions agree with TRBD1. The germline CDR1 and CDR2 sequences are KGHDR and SFDVKD. Trimming at V came to 0 bases and at J to 4 bases, leaving 6 bases not matched to a gene. The CDR3 is made up of 17 amino acids.

This clone was seen a few times. The chain uses TRBV3-1 (or the pseudogene TRBV3-2) and TRBJ1-6; the D is unclear. V lost 4 bases, J lost 8 bases, and 9 bases lay in between. Per the germline V gene, CDR1 is LGHDT and CDR2 is YNNKEL (reference sequence). The CDR3 has 13 residues. CDR3 residues: CASSRGEDSPLHF. The CDR3 DNA reads as TGTGCCAGCAGCCGAGGTGAAGATTCACCCCTCCACTTT.

The genes are TRBV29-1 and TRBJ2-7; a weak D match, TRBD1 (6 bases). Deletions cut 7 bases from V and 6 bases from J, with 16 bases between. This CDR3 has 12 amino acids. Germline V gene data show CDR1 as SQVTM and CDR2 as ANQGSEA. CDR3 nucleotide sequence: TGCAGCGCCTCCAGGGGCCCAGGCGAGCAGTACGTC. Translated, it gives CSASRGPGEQYV.

The chain uses TRBV23-1 and TRBJ1-2; D is unresolved. TRBV23-1 is an ORF; its function is uncertain. The CDR3 loop spans 14 amino acids. Trimming took 5 bases from V and 0 from J, leaving 10 bases between them. The CDR3 loop is CASSFGFSNYGYTF. The CDR3, as DNA: TGCGCCAGCAGTTTTGGCTTTTCTAACTATGGCTACACCTTC.

The genes are TRBV6-5 and TRBJ2-4; TRBD1 aligns across 9 bases. The V segment lost 6 bases and the J segment 4 bases; nucleotides outside the gene matches: 7. This CDR3 spans 15 amino acids. From germline, CDR1 is MNHEY and CDR2 SVGAGI. CDR3 coding DNA: TGTGCCAGCAGAACGGGACAGGGCTTAAAAAACATTCAGTACTTC. It specifies CASRTGQGLKNIQYF.

J is TRBJ2-7 and V is TRBV5-4; the match to TRBD1 covers 8 bases. Per the germline V gene, CDR1 is SGHNT and CDR2 is YYREEE (reference sequence). Losses at the gene ends were 3 bases for V and 0 bases for J; bases not matched to a gene: 8. The CDR3 is made up of 16 amino acids. The CDR3 reads CASSSGTGPPSYEQYF. In DNA, the CDR3 is TGTGCCAGCAGCTCAGGGACAGGACCCCCCTCCTACGAGCAGTACTTC.

V is TRBV27 and J is TRBJ2-3; unclear D gene. The germline V and J ends were trimmed by 10 bases and 5 bases, with 10 bases remaining between them. This CDR3 is built from 11 residues. Germline CDR1 is MNHEY and CDR2 is SMNVEV (reference sequence). This CDR3 is CAILDRDTQYF. In DNA, the CDR3 is TGTGCCATTCTAGACCGAGATACGCAGTATTTT.

This clone was observed a single time. The chain couples TRBV10-2 to TRBJ2-1; TRBD2 aligns across 11 bases. The CDR3 is 15 residues long. Germline V gene lookup returns CDR1 WSHSY and CDR2 SAAADI. V trimming: 5 bases; J trimming: 9 bases; junction bases outside the gene matches: 9. This chain's CDR3 is CASSKLTSGVGEQFF. Written as DNA, the CDR3 is TGCGCCAGCAGTAAGTTGACTAGCGGGGTCGGTGAGCAGTTCTTC.